The sequence of this T cell receptor (beta chain) was determined in a study of regulatory T cells in long-lasting Graves disease. As to this clonotype: Its specificity is unknown.

iRepertoire HTBI primers and Arm-PCR of CDR3 regions built TCR beta libraries. TCRdb independently ran MiXCR on the multiplex PCR reads; one entry per CDR3 protein. The sample holds approximately 350,000 distinct CDR3 sequences; around 23% are singletons and the top ten take around a quarter. The time point: persistent/refractory GD, antithyroid drugs over 5 years with positive TRAb. The TCR library used RNA extracted from PBMCs. Each of the patients was recruited from an endocrinology department situated in Xi'an, China. The study, taken as a whole, reports: For persistent Graves' patients, TCR diversity was lower than for newly diagnosed ones. Whereas new patients shared about a thousand public clonotypes, persistent patients shared more, at about 3,000. When disease was persistent, TRBV28, TRBJ1-2 and TRBJ2-5 were the favored segments.

The CDR3 has 15 residues. Trimming cost V 2 bases and J 3 bases, with 11 bases left between them. The germline V gene has CDR1 SGHNT and CDR2 YYREEE (reference sequence). The rearrangement uses TRBV5-4 and TRBJ2-2; D possibly matches TRBD1 or TRBD2 (5 bases each). The TCR sequence derives from a middle-aged woman with Graves disease. This specimen was peripheral blood mononuclear cells (PBMCs), taken when the disease was refractory, from a patient treated with antithyroid drugs. CDR3 DNA: TGTGCCAGCAGCTTACTAGAGGGACACACCGGGGAGCTGTTTTTT. It translates to CASSLLEGHTGELFF.